This TCR beta chain was documented in a study of T cells in Graves' hyperthyroidism and ophthalmopathy. Over 18 months, lack of ophthalmopathy progression marked Graves' hyperthyroidism as stable. The hyperthyroidism was newly diagnosed and had lasted under 2 months; the patients were aged 18 to 65. Patients with uncontrolled infections, other autoimmune diseases, pregnancy or lactation were excluded. This clonotype has ten or more counts. Its matching antigen is unknown. Amplification of TCR beta CDR3 regions was performed using RNA transcripts as template. The HTBI set primed first-round TCR CDR3 RT-PCR. TCRdb recomputed calls from the multiplex PCR reads with MiXCR, one row per CDR3 protein. Of about 620,000 distinct CDR3 sequences in the sample, around 15% were seen once. Study conclusions and caveats: Model predictions of ophthalmopathy came a median about six months before onset.

The ends were cut back, 2 bases at V and 2 bases at J, with 6 bases in the middle. In germline, CDR1 is SGHAT, CDR2 FQDESV (reference sequence). The CDR3 contains 13 residues. V is TRBV11-1 and J is TRBJ1-1; D is ambiguous. Source material: blood. This clonotype was sampled from a woman aged 25-40 years with Graves' hyperthyroidism. CDR3 nucleotide sequence: TGTGCCAGCAGCTTACAGTCCAACACTGAAGCTTTCTTT. It yields the protein CASSLQSNTEAFF.